This T cell receptor beta chain originates from a study of regulatory T cells in long-lasting Graves disease (dated by TCRdb to the early 2020s). As for the study more broadly: Newly diagnosed Graves' disease patients had taken antithyroid drugs for less than 3 months. A total of 33 samples underwent TCR sequencing, from roughly 13 patients with persistent Graves' disease and roughly 20 patients with newly diagnosed Graves' disease. Patients with persistent Graves' disease were compared with patients with newly diagnosed Graves' disease using TCR sequencing and RNA sequencing of peripheral blood. The study was registered as a clinical trial and conducted in China. Summary of the overall study and its limitations: Compared with newly diagnosed patients, persistent Graves' disease patients had lower TCR Shannon entropy and fewer highly expanded clones, which suggests clonal expansion. More public clonotypes were shared among persistent patients (roughly 2,700) than among newly diagnosed patients (966). Sequencing and analysis were restricted to the TCR beta chain. Only peripheral blood was studied, because thyroid tissue, the primary lesion, was inaccessible. The small sample size was acknowledged by the authors as a limitation that may reduce accuracy. TRBV28, TRBJ1-2 and TRBJ2-5 were preferentially used in persistent disease, while TRBV20-1 and TRBJ2-1 were favored in newly diagnosed disease.

About this clonotype: Its antigen is currently not known. No base qualities exist here, and no much larger clone lies one base off it.

Trimming at the junction amounts to 5 bases on V and 7 bases on J, and the germline ends lie 9 bases apart. Sequences MNHEY (CDR1) and SMNVEV (CDR2) are obtained from the germline V gene (reference sequence). The CDR3 measures 13 amino acids from cysteine to phenylalanine. The read is trimmed to its CDR3 DNA, 39 bases read in frame from base 1. Sample time point, as interpreted from the label and publication: newly diagnosed GD, antithyroid drugs for less than 3 months. For both TCR sequencing and RNA sequencing, RNA was extracted from PBMCs using TRIzol. The diagnosis of Graves' disease followed American Thyroid Association guidelines. Patients were recruited from an endocrinology department in Xi'an, China. From each patient, roughly 9 milliliters of peripheral blood was collected into an EDTA anticoagulant tube. PBMCs were isolated by Ficoll Paque Plus density gradient separation without further T cell sorting. RNA quality was checked with an Agilent 2100 Bioanalyzer and agarose gel, and concentration with a NanoDrop 2000.

Library method: multiplex PCR. Sequencing instrument: Illumina HiSeq 4000. TCR beta libraries were built with iRepertoire HTBI primers and Arm-PCR amplification of CDR3 regions. Before sequencing, the PCR products underwent gel purification. The study's own analysis went as follows. Across samples, approximately 68 TRBV and 15 or so TRBJ segments were identified and used for gene usage analysis of CDR3 amino acid clonotypes. COPE and FqMerger were used to merge filtered high-quality paired reads into contigs. BLAST was used to align contigs to IMGT TRBV, TRBD and TRBJ reference genes, and CDR3 was defined according to IMGT. Clonotypes above 0.1% frequency were classified as highly expanded clones. Repertoire diversity was measured by Shannon entropy, and V-J evenness by the Gini coefficient. Public clonotypes were defined as clonotypes shared by more than one individual. TCRdb cleaned the public reads at Q25 with fastp, built clones with MiXCR and kept in-frame beta chains. Under each unique CDR3 protein, matching rows form one entry showing the most common genes and DNA. In this record, the V and J calls reflect TCRdb's handling and not the investigators' own analysis. The sample table records 350,000 to 450,000 distinct CDR3 sequences; just under 15% of these occur just once. Over 15% of the sample is in the top ten clones.

This sample also appeared in a second study, on T cells in Graves' hyperthyroidism and ophthalmopathy. The second paper further reports: Graves' hyperthyroidism was defined as stable when no progression to ophthalmopathy occurred over 18 months of follow-up. Hyperthyroidism patients were newly diagnosed, with disease duration under 2 months, and aged 18 to 65 years. Any patient with an uncontrolled infection, another autoimmune disease, pregnancy or lactation was excluded. Diagnoses were based on clinical symptoms, serum thyroxine and TRAb, thyroid ultrasound and orbital computed tomography. A first-round RT-PCR of the TCR CDR3 used the HTBI primer set with the Qiagen OneStep RT-PCR kit. Most expanded thyroid clonotypes (frequency above 0.001) were also detected in blood, suggesting blood repertoires may reflect thyroid immune responses. Ophthalmopathy was separated from stable hyperthyroidism by a 13 V-J signature model, with 87.88% sensitivity and roughly 84% specificity obtained in cross-validation and 80%/75% obtained in testing. In validation, the model predicted progression to ophthalmopathy with approximately 70% sensitivity and 72.22% specificity, a median of around six months before onset. To identify distinguishing TCR V-J signatures, a discovery cohort of around 100 patients was used, comprising 43 with Graves' ophthalmopathy and some 60 with stable Graves' hyperthyroidism. Whether ophthalmopathy could be predicted prospectively was tested in an independent validation cohort made up of under 20 hyperthyroidism patients plus 17 patients who later progressed to ophthalmopathy. For training and testing, the roughly 97 patients in the discovery cohort were randomly divided in a 7:3 ratio. In about 6 Graves' hyperthyroidism patients, the study also compared T-cell repertoires from thyroid tissue with T-cell repertoires from blood. After blood sampling, hyperthyroidism patients were treated with methimazole at a starting dose of 30 mg daily, and ophthalmopathy patients were treated with high-dose intravenous methylprednisolone. Libraries were constructed in a second round of multiplex PCR, after which size selection and purification were carried out. Paired-end sequencing of the libraries was performed with 100 bp reads on an Illumina HiSeq2000. Raw data were processed with SOAPnuke, discarding reads with adapters, uncalled bases, mean Phred below 15, or no exact constant-primer or identifier match. COPE v1.2.5 was used to merge the high-quality paired reads, and each unique nucleotide sequence was defined as a clonotype. MiTCR v1.1 was used to align clonotypes to the IMGT TRBV, TRBD and TRBJ reference segments. Analysis was restricted to V-J combinations with a frequency above 0.0001, which covered roughly 99% of repertoires. The TCS score was defined as F50 (clonal expansion) divided by E x V (chaos), with BLOSUM62-based TCRdist calculated between CDR3 peptides within each V-J. Welch's t-statistics and random forest reduced some 510 V-J features to 10 to 15, which were used in a naive Bayes classifier (R e1071). Sample size was not statistically predetermined, and investigators were not blinded to group allocation. The paper reports TCR Vbeta CDR3 sequencing of 135 peripheral blood samples: approximately 43 ophthalmopathy, fewer than 80 hyperthyroidism and around 17 progressor patients.

This chain joins TRBV27 to TRBJ1-6; the D gene remains uncertain. This TCR came from a woman in her 30s with Graves disease. Donor details come from another sample of the same person, matched by shared clones. Here the sequenced sample was peripheral blood mononuclear cells (PBMCs), taken at new diagnosis, from a patient treated with antithyroid drugs. The DNA sequence is TGTGCCAGCAGTCGGACTGAGAATTCACCCCTCCACTTT. Its translation is CASSRTENSPLHF.